Listed here are 11 T cell receptor beta chains from one sample, sequenced in a study of cytomegalovirus exposure and HLA in healthy donors. The PCR contained 60 Vbeta and 13 Jbeta primers. TCRdb keeps only in-frame clones here, not all; method: immunoSEQ multiplex PCR. The table includes about 140,000 clones, approximately 80% detected once. The specimen sequenced was PBMCs. These receptors were obtained from a woman between 40 and 55 years old in good health and CMV-seronegative.

J is TRBJ1-5 and V is TRBV6-6; D unresolved. V was cut by 8 bases and J by 0 bases, with 17 bases left in between. The CDR3 is 16 amino acids. Germline V gene lookup returns CDR1 MNHNY and CDR2 SVGAGI (reference sequence). This CDR3 reads CASASLGGHSNQPQHF. The CDR3 coding sequence is TGTGCCAGCGCCTCCCTGGGAGGTCATAGCAATCAGCCCCAGCATTTT.

The V gene is TRBV10-3, the J gene TRBJ1-6, with D unclear. Per germline, CDR1 ENHRY and CDR2 SYGVKD. This CDR3 region has 13 residues. Trimming took 11 bases from V and 8 from J, leaving 16 bases between them. In DNA form, the CDR3 reads TGTGCCGTCACAGAAAGCGGGTATTCACCCCTCCACTTT. Its protein is CAVTESGYSPLHF.

This CDR3 reads CASSTLFGVGTDTQYF. CDR3 nucleotides: TGTGCCAGCAGCACGTTGTTCGGGGTGGGAACAGATACGCAGTATTTT. The genes are TRBV7-2 and TRBJ2-3; possible D gene TRBD2, 5 bases. The ends were cut back, 5 bases at V and 3 bases at J, with 18 bases in the middle. Germline V gene lookup returns CDR1 SGHTA and CDR2 FQGNSA. The CDR3 totals 16 residues.

The rearrangement uses TRBV10-3 and TRBJ2-3; TRBD1 matches 7 bases. Germline loops: CDR1 ENHRY, CDR2 SYGVKD. V lost 3 bases and J lost 4; bases outside the gene matches: 19. The CDR3 loop spans 19 amino acids. CDR3 protein: CAISDSQTNLEGAPDTQYF. CDR3 coding DNA: TGTGCCATCAGTGACTCGCAAACAAACCTAGAGGGGGCCCCAGATACGCAGTATTTT.

In its sample, this clone was seen a few times. The rearrangement uses TRBV19 and TRBJ2-1; 13 nucleotides match TRBD2. The CDR3 consists of 17 residues. The germline CDR1 and CDR2 sequences are LNHDA and SQIVND (reference sequence). V lost 6 bases, J lost 0 bases, and 5 bases stayed unmatched. The chain's CDR3 is CASSLRTSGSSYNEQFF. CDR3 DNA sequence: TGTGCCAGTAGCCTACGGACTAGCGGGAGCTCCTACAATGAGCAGTTCTTC.

The CDR3 DNA sequence: TGTGCCAGCAGCTTAGCTAGTACAGGGTCTTCAGAGACCCAGTACTTC. Translated, it gives CASSLASTGSSETQYF. The gene calls are TRBV7-2 and TRBJ2-5, with D tentatively TRBD1 (6 bases). V was pared by 0 bases and J by 4 bases, with 15 bases between. In germline, CDR1 is SGHTA, CDR2 FQGNSA. This CDR3 has 16 amino acids.

Concerning this clone itself: Other nucleotide sequences from this sample produce the same CDR3. This rearrangement joins TRBV7-2 to TRBJ2-7; D may be TRBD1 (6 bases). The CDR3 runs to 17 residues. The V and J ends lost 1 base and 1 base respectively, with 17 bases between them. CDR1 and CDR2 (germline): SGHTA, FQGNSA. The chain's CDR3 is CASSLVAGTSGSYEQYF. Written as DNA, the CDR3 is TGTGCCAGCAGCTTAGTAGCTGGGACATCGGGATCCTACGAGCAGTACTTC. Based on the CDR3 plus reference TRBV7-2 and TRBJ2-7, the full variable domain is GAGVSQSPSNKVTEKGKDVELRCDPISGHTALYWYRQSLGQGLEFLIYFQGNSAPDKSGLPSDRFSAERTGGSVSTLTIQRTQQEDSAVYLCASSLVAGTSGSYEQYFGPGTRLTVT.

The J gene is TRBJ2-7, the V gene TRBV19; D may be TRBD2 (6 bases). This CDR3 spans 15 amino acids. V gave up 5 bases and J gave up 7 bases, with 21 bases separating them. Germline lookup yields CDR1 LNHDA and CDR2 SQIVND (reference sequence). The CDR3, as DNA: TGTGCCAGTAGTCCCAACCGGGAGCTACCTCTGGAGCAGTACTTC. Encoded protein: CASSPNRELPLEQYF.

The J gene is TRBJ2-3, the V gene TRBV27; D perhaps matches TRBD1 (6 bases). Germline V gene lookup returns CDR1 MNHEY and CDR2 SMNVEV (reference sequence). The CDR3 loop spans 14 amino acids. V lost 5 bases, J lost 2 bases, and 11 bases lay in between. CDR3 sequence (DNA): TGTGCCAGCAGTGTAACAGGGTTCACAGATACGCAGTATTTT. It yields the protein CASSVTGFTDTQYF.

This chain links TRBV28 with TRBJ1-1; D might be TRBD1 (6 bases). CDR3 length: 14 residues. Trimming removed 5 bases from V and 6 bases from J, with 16 bases in between. The germline V gene encodes CDR1 MDHEN and CDR2 SYDVKM. CDR3 DNA: TGTGCCAGCAGTCCCGTTGGGACAACGTCTGAAGCTTTCTTT. Translation gives CASSPVGTTSEAFF.

This rearrangement joins TRBV27 to TRBJ2-7; TRBD1 agrees at 7 bases. V shed 6 bases, J shed 0 bases, and the junction held 5 bases outside the gene matches. CDR3 length: 14 amino acids. Germline CDR1 and CDR2: MNHEY and SMNVEV (reference sequence). Written as DNA, the CDR3 is TGTGCCAGCAGCCTGACAGGGAGCTCCTACGAGCAGTACTTC. Encoded protein: CASSLTGSSYEQYF.